The rows below give T cell receptor beta chains drawn from one sample of a study of shared clonotypes between healthy human individuals. The method was immunoSEQ multiplex PCR; TCRdb's version includes in-frame clones alone and lacks a portion of them. The table includes about 2.4 million clones, approximately 90% detected once. Sequenced: naive CD4+ T cells sorted from blood. The receptors shown here come from a man between 18 and 29 years old in good health. Each CDR3 is given with its conserved first and last residue. The order of the fields is J gene, clone size, D gene, CDR3 length, V gene, CDR3 DNA, CDR3 protein. D genes are given only for firm matches. The listing skips clone size in some rows; elsewhere it reads once, few, many or a size class.

J gene: TRBJ1-3
clone size: once
D gene: NA
CDR3 length: 14
V gene: TRBV6-5
CDR3 DNA: TGTGCCAGCAGTTACAGGGGTACAGGAAACACCATATATTTT
CDR3 protein: CASSYRGTGNTIYF

J gene: TRBJ1-6
clone size: NA
D gene: TRBD1
CDR3 length: 19
V gene: TRBV6-1
CDR3 DNA: TGTGCCAGCAGTGGCCCCGGGACAGGGGCCAGCTCCTATAATTCACCCCTCCACTTT
CDR3 protein: CASSGPGTGASSYNSPLHF

J gene: TRBJ1-1
clone size: NA
D gene: NA
CDR3 length: 16
V gene: TRBV28
CDR3 DNA: TGTGCCAGCAGCACCTTCCCCCCAGGTACGGACACTGAAGCTTTCTTT
CDR3 protein: CASSTFPPGTDTEAFF

J gene: TRBJ2-7
clone size: once
D gene: TRBD1
CDR3 length: 16
V gene: TRBV5-1
CDR3 DNA: TGCGCCAGCAGCATTCGACAGGGGGTTACTGTGTACGAGCAGTACTTC
CDR3 protein: CASSIRQGVTVYEQYF

J gene: TRBJ1-4
clone size: NA
D gene: NA
CDR3 length: 16
V gene: TRBV9
CDR3 DNA: TGTGCCAGCAGCCCTAGGGGGGGGCTATCAGGTGAAAAACTGTTTTTT
CDR3 protein: CASSPRGGLSGEKLFF

J gene: TRBJ1-5
clone size: NA
D gene: TRBD1
CDR3 length: 15
V gene: TRBV5-1
CDR3 DNA: TGCGCCAGCAGCTTGGGGACAGGGGTGAATCAGCCCCAGCATTTT
CDR3 protein: CASSLGTGVNQPQHF

J gene: TRBJ1-6
clone size: NA
D gene: NA
CDR3 length: 18
V gene: TRBV5-5
CDR3 DNA: TGTGCCAGCAGCTTCTCTCAGGCGGTAGGGTCCTATAATTCACCCCTCCACTTT
CDR3 protein: CASSFSQAVGSYNSPLHF

J gene: TRBJ1-1
clone size: NA
D gene: NA
CDR3 length: 13
V gene: TRBV29-1
CDR3 DNA: TGCAGCGTTGTAGACCATCGGAACACTGAAGCTTTCTTT
CDR3 protein: CSVVDHRNTEAFF

J gene: TRBJ2-2
clone size: NA
D gene: NA
CDR3 length: 15
V gene: TRBV18
CDR3 DNA: TGTGCCAGCTCCTCAACAATCACCGGCACCGGGGAGCTGTTTTTT
CDR3 protein: CASSSTITGTGELFF

J gene: TRBJ2-1
clone size: NA
D gene: TRBD1
CDR3 length: 14
V gene: TRBV4-1
CDR3 DNA: TGCGCCAGCAGTCCAGGGGGCTCCTACAATGAGCAGTTCTTC
CDR3 protein: CASSPGGSYNEQFF

J gene: TRBJ2-3
clone size: NA
D gene: NA
CDR3 length: 12
V gene: TRBV5-6
CDR3 DNA: TGTGCCAGCAGCTTACCAGTCGGACTGCGTTATTTT
CDR3 protein: CASSLPVGLRYF

J gene: TRBJ1-4
clone size: once
D gene: NA
CDR3 length: 15
V gene: TRBV7-2
CDR3 DNA: TGTGCCAGCAGCTACCCGGGAGCAACTAATGAAAAACTGTTTTTT
CDR3 protein: CASSYPGATNEKLFF

J gene: TRBJ2-3
clone size: NA
D gene: TRBD2
CDR3 length: 14
V gene: TRBV2
CDR3 DNA: TGTGCCAGCAGCCGAAGCGGGGGCACAGATACGCAGTATTTT
CDR3 protein: CASSRSGGTDTQYF

J gene: TRBJ1-1
clone size: NA
D gene: NA
CDR3 length: 15
V gene: TRBV5-1
CDR3 DNA: TGCGCCAGCAGCTTGGTTACAGGCAAGGAGGGTGAAGCTTTCTTT
CDR3 protein: CASSLVTGKEGEAFF

J gene: TRBJ2-7
clone size: NA
D gene: NA
CDR3 length: 14
V gene: TRBV6-1
CDR3 DNA: TGTGCCAGCAGTGAAGCGGGCTACTCCTACGAGCAGTACTTC
CDR3 protein: CASSEAGYSYEQYF

J gene: TRBJ2-7
clone size: NA
D gene: TRBD2
CDR3 length: 16
V gene: TRBV5-1
CDR3 DNA: TGCGCCAGCAGCCGCTCCGGGGGGAGCGGGGCCTACGAGCAGTACTTC
CDR3 protein: CASSRSGGSGAYEQYF

J gene: TRBJ2-3
clone size: NA
D gene: TRBD2
CDR3 length: 15
V gene: TRBV6-1
CDR3 DNA: TGTGCCAGCAGTGAAACTAGCGGAGTCACAGATACGCAGTATTTT
CDR3 protein: CASSETSGVTDTQYF

J gene: TRBJ2-5
clone size: once
D gene: NA
CDR3 length: 16
V gene: TRBV5-4
CDR3 DNA: TGTGCCAGCAGCTTGGGCGTCGTCCGGTCTCAGGAGACCCAGTACTTC
CDR3 protein: CASSLGVVRSQETQYF

J gene: TRBJ2-5
clone size: NA
D gene: TRBD2
CDR3 length: 14
V gene: TRBV30
CDR3 DNA: TGTGCCTGGACTCTCCCCCAACCGGGAGGGACCCAGTACTTC
CDR3 protein: CAWTLPQPGGTQYF

J gene: TRBJ2-7
clone size: once
D gene: TRBD1
CDR3 length: 12
V gene: TRBV28
CDR3 DNA: TGTGCCAGCAGTCCCAATTGGACAGGGCAGTACTTC
CDR3 protein: CASSPNWTGQYF

J gene: TRBJ2-7
clone size: NA
D gene: NA
CDR3 length: 12
V gene: TRBV10-2
CDR3 DNA: TGCGCCAGCAGTGACAGTACCTACGAGCAGTACTTC
CDR3 protein: CASSDSTYEQYF

J gene: TRBJ2-7
clone size: NA
D gene: TRBD1
CDR3 length: 16
V gene: TRBV6-5
CDR3 DNA: TGTGCCAGCAGTTACTGGACCGGGACAGGGGTCCACGAGCAGTACTTC
CDR3 protein: CASSYWTGTGVHEQYF

J gene: TRBJ1-2
clone size: NA
D gene: TRBD1
CDR3 length: 14
V gene: TRBV19
CDR3 DNA: TGTGCCAGTAGTTCCGACAGGGAAAACGATGGCTACACCTTC
CDR3 protein: CASSSDRENDGYTF

J gene: TRBJ2-1
clone size: NA
D gene: TRBD2
CDR3 length: 15
V gene: TRBV5-1
CDR3 DNA: TGCGCCAGCACCCTCGACACGGGGGGGCGTGGAGAGCAGTTCTTC
CDR3 protein: CASTLDTGGRGEQFF

J gene: TRBJ1-5
clone size: NA
D gene: NA
CDR3 length: 11
V gene: TRBV6-1
CDR3 DNA: TGTGCCAGCAGTGTCTCCCTGTATCAGCATTTT
CDR3 protein: CASSVSLYQHF